These T cell receptor beta chains were read from a single sample in a study of blood T cell repertoires in COVID-19. Data came from immunoSEQ multiplex PCR; TCRdb stores just in-frame clones and leaves some out. Of roughly 76,000 clones listed, around 80% are singletons. Sequencing used peripheral blood. The receptors come from a woman in her 70s with acute or convalescent COVID-19. Each CDR3 is given with its conserved first and last residue. D genes are given only for firm matches. Not all rows give a size; the values are once, few, many and, for expanded clones, a class.

>TRBV19|-|TRBJ2-2|TRBD1
CASSISPGQGRSGELFF
TGTGCCAGTAGTATTAGCCCGGGACAGGGGCGATCCGGGGAGCTGTTTTTT
>TRBV10-3|-|TRBJ1-1|TRBD1
CAISGQENTEAFF
TGTGCCATCAGCGGACAGGAAAACACTGAAGCTTTCTTT
>TRBV5-6|-|TRBJ2-5|TRBD2
CASMYGRGETQYF
TGTGCCAGCATGTACGGGAGGGGTGAGACCCAGTACTTC
>TRBV10-3|once|TRBJ2-1|TRBD2
CAISGALAGGQEQFF
TGTGCCATCAGTGGAGCCCTAGCGGGAGGGCAAGAGCAGTTCTTC
>TRBV3-1/TRBV3-2|-|TRBJ1-1|-
CASRRRDYTEAFF
TGTGCCAGCAGAAGACGGGACTACACTGAAGCTTTCTTT
>TRBV13|once|TRBJ2-7|-
CASSFNNYEQYF
TGTGCCAGCAGCTTTAACAACTACGAGCAGTACTTC
>TRBV7-9|-|TRBJ2-1|-
CAATTPSGANEQFF
TGTGCCGCAACAACGCCAAGTGGGGCTAATGAGCAGTTCTTC
>TRBV5-6|-|TRBJ2-5|TRBD2
CASSWFRTSGRADQETQYF
TGTGCCAGCAGCTGGTTTCGGACTAGCGGGAGGGCCGACCAAGAGACCCAGTACTTC
>TRBV5-1|-|TRBJ2-1|-
CASSVDRDNEQFF
TGCGCCAGCAGCGTCGACCGGGACAATGAGCAGTTCTTC
>TRBV4-1|-|TRBJ2-3|TRBD1
CASAQGQGATDTQYF
TGCGCCAGCGCTCAGGGGCAGGGGGCAACAGATACGCAGTATTTT
>TRBV6-2/TRBV6-3|once|TRBJ1-6|-
CASSLIRTEQQNSPLHF
TGTGCCAGCAGCCTAATTAGGACAGAACAGCAAAATTCACCCCTCCACTTT
>TRBV19|once|TRBJ2-1|-
CASREGRQVYNEQFF
TGTGCCAGTAGGGAAGGGAGACAGGTGTACAATGAGCAGTTCTTC
>TRBV6-5|-|TRBJ2-1|-
CASSLSRGANQFF
TGTGCCAGCAGTCTATCCCGGGGAGCAAATCAGTTCTTC
>TRBV5-5|once|TRBJ2-3|-
CASSLLRLAGSSGDTQYF
TGTGCCAGCAGCTTGCTTAGGTTGGCGGGATCGTCCGGGGATACGCAGTATTTT
>TRBV7-8|-|TRBJ2-5|-
CASSLVHAGERVETQYF
TGTGCCAGCAGCTTAGTCCACGCAGGGGAGAGAGTAGAGACCCAGTACTTC
>TRBV5-4|once|TRBJ1-1|-
CASSLGTGWGNTEAFF
TGTGCCAGCAGCTTGGGAACAGGCTGGGGGAACACTGAAGCTTTCTTT
>TRBV6-2/TRBV6-3|-|TRBJ2-7|-
CASSYPEEHILEQYF
TGTGCCAGCAGTTACCCCGAGGAGCATATTCTCGAGCAGTACTTC
>TRBV19|-|TRBJ2-7|-
CASSSGDSRAHEQYF
TGTGCCAGTAGTTCTGGCGACTCTCGTGCCCACGAGCAGTACTTC
>TRBV6-2/TRBV6-3|-|TRBJ2-1|-
CASSFIGDEQFF
TGTGCCAGCAGTTTCATCGGGGATGAGCAGTTCTTC
>TRBV19|-|TRBJ1-1|-
CASHIGAGFNTEAFF
TGTGCCAGTCACATTGGGGCAGGGTTTAACACTGAAGCTTTCTTT
>TRBV7-2|few|TRBJ2-7|TRBD1
CASRGRQGGTYEQYF
TGTGCCAGCAGGGGTAGACAGGGGGGAACCTACGAGCAGTACTTC
>TRBV3-1/TRBV3-2|-|TRBJ2-1|TRBD2
CASSQEGTSGRGSYNEQFF
TGTGCCAGCAGCCAAGAGGGGACTAGCGGGAGGGGTAGTTACAATGAGCAGTTCTTC
>TRBV12-5|-|TRBJ2-6|-
CASGYRDRAILTF
TGTGCTAGTGGTTACAGGGACCGAGCTATCCTGACTTTC
>TRBV29-1|once|TRBJ1-5|-
CSVATGDSNQPQHF
TGCAGCGTTGCTACGGGGGATAGCAATCAGCCCCAGCATTTT
>TRBV6-4|-|TRBJ1-1|TRBD1
CASSETGGGVRTEAFF
TGTGCCAGCAGCGAGACAGGGGGCGGCGTTCGCACTGAAGCTTTCTTT
>TRBV28|-|TRBJ2-3|TRBD2
CASQVLAGGPDTQYF
TGTGCCAGCCAGGTACTAGCGGGAGGGCCGGATACGCAGTATTTT
>TRBV7-3|-|TRBJ2-1|-
CASSLSSIGAEQFF
TGTGCCAGCAGCTTGAGTAGCATCGGCGCTGAGCAGTTCTTC
>TRBV7-9|-|TRBJ2-7|-
CASSLARDTYYEQYF
TGTGCCAGCAGCTTAGCCCGGGACACCTACTACGAGCAGTACTTC
>TRBV5-1|-|TRBJ1-1|TRBD1
CASSQGQVNTEAFF
TGCGCCAGCAGCCAAGGACAGGTGAACACTGAAGCTTTCTTT
>TRBV7-9|-|TRBJ1-4|TRBD1
CASSFGTVINEKLFF
TGTGCCAGCAGCTTCGGGACAGTGATTAATGAAAAACTGTTTTTT
>TRBV11-2|-|TRBJ1-1|-
CASSPHITGTEAFF
TGTGCCAGCAGCCCCCACATAACGGGGACTGAAGCTTTCTTT
>TRBV10-1|-|TRBJ2-2|-
CASSTSAANTGELFF
TGCGCCAGCAGCACGAGCGCCGCGAACACCGGGGAGCTGTTTTTT
>TRBV5-4|few|TRBJ1-4|TRBD1
CASSWDRAEKLFF
TGTGCCAGCAGCTGGGACAGGGCCGAAAAACTGTTTTTT
>TRBV3-1/TRBV3-2|-|TRBJ1-4|TRBD1
CASSRQGSDEKLFF
TGTGCCAGCAGCAGACAGGGTTCGGATGAAAAACTGTTTTTT
>TRBV10-3|-|TRBJ2-2|TRBD2
CAISLSGSVHTGELFF
TGTGCCATTTCTCTTAGCGGGAGCGTGCACACCGGGGAGCTGTTTTTT
>TRBV7-9|once|TRBJ2-1|-
CASSQSNREQFF
TGTGCCAGCAGCCAATCCAACAGGGAGCAGTTCTTC
>TRBV20-1|-|TRBJ2-7|-
CSASSGAKYEQYF
TGCAGTGCTAGTAGCGGAGCTAAATACGAGCAGTACTTC
>TRBV30|few|TRBJ1-3|-
CAWRGRGGKGNTIYF
TGTGCCTGGAGGGGCAGGGGAGGGAAAGGAAACACCATATATTTT
>TRBV29-1|-|TRBJ2-3|-
CSVGGGWSTDTQYF
TGCAGCGTTGGCGGAGGGTGGTCGACAGATACGCAGTATTTT
>TRBV6-5|once|TRBJ1-1|-
CASRAGMNTEAFF
TGTGCCAGCAGGGCGGGGATGAACACTGAAGCTTTCTTT
>TRBV19|-|TRBJ1-5|-
CASSSSGDNQPQHF
TGTGCCAGTAGTTCGTCAGGGGACAATCAGCCCCAGCATTTT